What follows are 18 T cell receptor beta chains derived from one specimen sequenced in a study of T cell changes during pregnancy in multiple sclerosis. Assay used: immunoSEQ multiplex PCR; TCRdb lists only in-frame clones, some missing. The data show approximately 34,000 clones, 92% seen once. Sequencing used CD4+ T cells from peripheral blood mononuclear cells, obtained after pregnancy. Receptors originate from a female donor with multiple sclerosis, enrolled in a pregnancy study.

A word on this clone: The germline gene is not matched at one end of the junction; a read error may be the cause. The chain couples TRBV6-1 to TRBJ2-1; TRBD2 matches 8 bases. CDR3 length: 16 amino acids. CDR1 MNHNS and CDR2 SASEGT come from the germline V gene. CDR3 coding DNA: TGTGCCAGCAGTAAAGCCGGGACTAGTTACGTCAATGAGCAGTTCTTC. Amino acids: CASSKAGTSYVNEQFF.

CDR3: CASSPRGAGTQETQYF. The CDR3 coding sequence is TGTGCCAGCAGCCCCCGTGGAGCGGGGACCCAAGAGACCCAGTACTTC. V gene TRBV7-9 combines with J gene TRBJ2-5, with 7 bases identical to TRBD2. The CDR3 runs 16 residues. J gave up 1 base and V 5 bases, and 10 bases lay outside the gene matches. Germline loops: CDR1 SEHNR, CDR2 FQNEAQ (reference sequence).

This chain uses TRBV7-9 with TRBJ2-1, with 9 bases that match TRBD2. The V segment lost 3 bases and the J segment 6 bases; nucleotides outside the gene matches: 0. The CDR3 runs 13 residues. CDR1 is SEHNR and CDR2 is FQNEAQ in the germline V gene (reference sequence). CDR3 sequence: CASSFSGSNEQFF. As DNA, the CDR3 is TGTGCCAGCAGCTTTAGCGGGAGCAATGAGCAGTTCTTC. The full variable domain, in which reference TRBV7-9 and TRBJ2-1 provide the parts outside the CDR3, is DTGVSQNPRHKITKRGQNVTFRCDPISEHNRLYWYRQTLGQGPEFLTYFQNEAQLEKSRLLSDRFSAERPKGSFSTLEIQRTEQGDSAMYLCASSFSGSNEQFFGPGTRLTVL.

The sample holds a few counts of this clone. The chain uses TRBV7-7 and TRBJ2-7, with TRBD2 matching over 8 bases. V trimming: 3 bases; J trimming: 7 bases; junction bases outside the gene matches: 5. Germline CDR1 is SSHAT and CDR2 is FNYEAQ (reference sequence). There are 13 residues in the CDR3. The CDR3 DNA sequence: TGTGCCAGCAGCTTGATCTCTAGCGGGGAGCAGTACTTC. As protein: CASSLISSGEQYF. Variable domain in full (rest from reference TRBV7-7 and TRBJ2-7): GAGVSQSPRYKVTKRGQDVTLRCDPISSHATLYWYQQALGQGPEFLTYFNYEAQPDKSGLPSDRFSAERPEGSISTLTIQRTEQRDSAMYRCASSLISSGEQYFGPGTRLTVT.

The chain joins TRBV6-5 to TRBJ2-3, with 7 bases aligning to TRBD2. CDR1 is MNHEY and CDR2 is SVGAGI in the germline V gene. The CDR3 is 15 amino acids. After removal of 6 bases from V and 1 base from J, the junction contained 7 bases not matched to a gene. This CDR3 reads CASSGGSLGTDTQYF. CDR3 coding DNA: TGTGCCAGCAGCGGCGGGAGTCTCGGCACAGATACGCAGTATTTT.

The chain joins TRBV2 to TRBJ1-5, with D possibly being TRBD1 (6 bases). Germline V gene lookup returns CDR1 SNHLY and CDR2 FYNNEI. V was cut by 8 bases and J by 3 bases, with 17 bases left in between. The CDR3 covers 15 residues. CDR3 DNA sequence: TGTGCCAGCGGCCGGACAGTGGCCTTCAATCAGCCCCAGCATTTT. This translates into CASGRTVAFNQPQHF.

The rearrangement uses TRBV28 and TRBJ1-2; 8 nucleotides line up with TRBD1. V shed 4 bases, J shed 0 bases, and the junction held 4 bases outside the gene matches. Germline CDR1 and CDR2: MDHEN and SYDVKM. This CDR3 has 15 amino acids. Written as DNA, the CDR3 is TGTGCCAGCAGTTCGACGGGACAGGCTAACTATGGCTACACCTTC. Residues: CASSSTGQANYGYTF.

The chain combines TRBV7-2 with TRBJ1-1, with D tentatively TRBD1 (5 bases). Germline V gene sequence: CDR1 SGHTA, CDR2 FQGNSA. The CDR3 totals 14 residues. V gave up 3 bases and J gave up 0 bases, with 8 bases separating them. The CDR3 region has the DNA TGTGCCAGCAGCTTGGAGGGGTTGAACACTGAAGCTTTCTTT. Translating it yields CASSLEGLNTEAFF.

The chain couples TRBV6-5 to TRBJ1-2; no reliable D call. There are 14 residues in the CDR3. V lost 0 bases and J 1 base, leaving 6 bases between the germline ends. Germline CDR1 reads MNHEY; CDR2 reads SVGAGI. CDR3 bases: TGTGCCAGCAGTTACTCGGAGCTTAACTATGGCTACACCTTC. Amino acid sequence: CASSYSELNYGYTF.

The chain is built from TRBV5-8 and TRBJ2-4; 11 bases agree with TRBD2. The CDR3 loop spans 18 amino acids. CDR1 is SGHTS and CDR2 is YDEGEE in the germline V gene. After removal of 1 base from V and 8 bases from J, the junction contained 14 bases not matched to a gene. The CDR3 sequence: CASSLSPLAGGRNDIQYF. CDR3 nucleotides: TGTGCCAGCAGCTTGTCCCCCCTAGCGGGGGGTAGGAATGACATTCAGTACTTC. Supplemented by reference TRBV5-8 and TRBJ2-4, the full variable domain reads EAGVTQSPTHLIKTRGQQATLRCSPISGHTSVYWYQQALGLGLQFLLWYDEGEERNRGNFPPRFSGRQFPNYSSELNVNALELEDSALYLCASSLSPLAGGRNDIQYFGAGTRLSVL.

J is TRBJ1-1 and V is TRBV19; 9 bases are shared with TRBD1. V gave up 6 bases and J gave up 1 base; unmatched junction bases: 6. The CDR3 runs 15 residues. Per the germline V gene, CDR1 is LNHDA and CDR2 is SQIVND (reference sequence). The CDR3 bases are TGTGCCAGTAGCGATCCGGGACAGGGGAACACTGAAGCTTTCTTT. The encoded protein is CASSDPGQGNTEAFF.

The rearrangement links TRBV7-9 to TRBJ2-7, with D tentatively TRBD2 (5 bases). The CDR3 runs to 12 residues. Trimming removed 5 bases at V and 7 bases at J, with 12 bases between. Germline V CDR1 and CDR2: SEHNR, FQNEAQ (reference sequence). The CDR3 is CASSPGSTEQYF. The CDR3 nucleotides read TGTGCCAGCAGCCCGGGGTCGACGGAGCAGTACTTC.

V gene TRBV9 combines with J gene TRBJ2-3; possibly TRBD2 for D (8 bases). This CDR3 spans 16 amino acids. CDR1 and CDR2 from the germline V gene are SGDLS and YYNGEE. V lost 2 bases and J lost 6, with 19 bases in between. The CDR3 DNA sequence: TGTGCCAGCAGCGTCGACAGGGCGGGAGGTGTGGATACGCAGTATTTT. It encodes CASSVDRAGGVDTQYF.

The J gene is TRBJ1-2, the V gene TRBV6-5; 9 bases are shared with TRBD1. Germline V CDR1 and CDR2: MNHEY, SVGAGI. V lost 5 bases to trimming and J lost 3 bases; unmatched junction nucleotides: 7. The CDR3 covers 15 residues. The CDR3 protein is CASSVTGGAYYGYTF. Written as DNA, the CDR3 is TGTGCCAGCAGTGTCACAGGGGGCGCCTACTATGGCTACACCTTC.

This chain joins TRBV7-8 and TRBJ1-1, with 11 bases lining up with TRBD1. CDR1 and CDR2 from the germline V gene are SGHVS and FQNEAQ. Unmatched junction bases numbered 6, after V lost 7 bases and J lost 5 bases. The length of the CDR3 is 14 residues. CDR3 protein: CASTIGTGGTEAFF. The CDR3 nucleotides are TGTGCCAGCACAATAGGGACAGGGGGGACTGAAGCTTTCTTT.

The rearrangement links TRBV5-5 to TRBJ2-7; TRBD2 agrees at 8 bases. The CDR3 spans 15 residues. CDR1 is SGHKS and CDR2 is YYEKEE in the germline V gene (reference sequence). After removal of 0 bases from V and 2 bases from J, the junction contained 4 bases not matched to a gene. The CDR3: CASSLAGGVAYEQYF. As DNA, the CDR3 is TGTGCCAGCAGCTTGGCCGGGGGGGTAGCCTACGAGCAGTACTTC.

CDR3 nucleotides: TGTGCCAGCAGCTTCTCTGGACTAGCGGGACTTTCTGAGCAGTTCTTC. This sequence encodes CASSFSGLAGLSEQFF. The chain carries TRBV7-6 and TRBJ2-1; 12 bases map to TRBD2. The trim removed 3 bases at V and 9 bases at J, leaving 9 bases unmatched. The germline V gene has CDR1 SGHVS and CDR2 FNYEAQ. The CDR3 sequence is 16 residues long.

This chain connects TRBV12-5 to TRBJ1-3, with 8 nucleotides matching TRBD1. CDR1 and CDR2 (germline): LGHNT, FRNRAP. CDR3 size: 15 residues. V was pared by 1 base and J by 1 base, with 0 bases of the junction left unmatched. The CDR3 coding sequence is TGTGCTAGTGGTTTGGGACAGGGGTCTGGAAACACCATATATTTT. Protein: CASGLGQGSGNTIYF.